This TCR beta chain was captured by sequencing in a study of graft-versus-host responses after intestinal transplantation. The wider study: Induction with anti-thymocyte globulin, then tacrolimus and steroids for roughly 3 years, was given to all recipients.

Lymphocytes (intraepithelial and lamina propria) were released by processing the graft tissue. Study-wide results and caveats: There were GvH clones found in recipient marrow, and some of them appeared first in ileum or blood.

About this clone itself: What it recognizes is unknown.

Libraries were prepared by immunoSEQ multiplex PCR; TCRdb keeps only in-frame clonotypes and omits some of them. The repertoire holds under 75,000 clones, with roughly 90% as singletons. The junction had 14 bases not matched to a gene; V was cut back by 2 bases and J by 2 bases. Germline values: CDR1 MDHEN, CDR2 SYDVKM. The CDR3 covers 20 residues. The chain carries TRBV28 and TRBJ2-3; TRBD2 agrees at 12 bases. This specimen consisted of ileum tissue, obtained more than 350 days after transplant. This TCR was recovered from a human patient who received an intestinal transplant, so some T cells may come from the graft donor. The CDR3, as DNA: TGTGCCAGCAGTTTAGCGTCTTGGCTAGCGGGGGGGCCGTACACAGATACGCAGTATTTT. It specifies CASSLASWLAGGPYTDTQYF.